This T cell receptor beta chain was observed in a study of shared clonotypes between healthy human individuals. Naive CD8 cells comprised CD45RO-negative, CCR7-positively selected cells, excluding terminally differentiated effector memory CD45RA+ cells. The table came from immunoSEQ multiplex PCR; TCRdb's copy has only in-frame clones and leaves some out. The data show about 680,000 clones, with 92% seen just once and approximately 25% held by the top ten. Trimming took 5 bases from V and 4 from J; bases not matched to a gene: 8. Germline V gene sequence: CDR1 SGHAT, CDR2 FQNNGV. The CDR3 runs 15 residues.

The rearrangement links TRBV11-2 to TRBJ2-1; 7 bases align to TRBD2. This receptor was identified in a man under 40 in good health. Sequenced input: naive CD8+ T cells sorted from blood. The CDR3: CASSPPSGLYNEQFF. CDR3 DNA: TGTGCCAGCAGCCCGCCTAGCGGATTATACAATGAGCAGTTCTTC.